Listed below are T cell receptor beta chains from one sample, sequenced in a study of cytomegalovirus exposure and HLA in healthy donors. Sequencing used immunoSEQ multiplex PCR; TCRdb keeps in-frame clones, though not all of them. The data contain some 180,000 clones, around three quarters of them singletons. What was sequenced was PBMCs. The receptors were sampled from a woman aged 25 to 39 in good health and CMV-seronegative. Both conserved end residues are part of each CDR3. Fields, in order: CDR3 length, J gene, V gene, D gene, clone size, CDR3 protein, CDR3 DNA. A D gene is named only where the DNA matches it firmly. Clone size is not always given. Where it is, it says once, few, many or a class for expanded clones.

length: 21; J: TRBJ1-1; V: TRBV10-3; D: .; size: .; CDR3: CAISDTREGRNGPSRYTEAFF; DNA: TGTGCCATCAGTGATACCAGGGAGGGTAGGAATGGTCCCTCTAGGTACACTGAAGCTTTCTTT
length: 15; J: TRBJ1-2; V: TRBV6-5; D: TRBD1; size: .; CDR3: CASSRTGDPPYGYTF; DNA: TGTGCCAGCAGCCGAACAGGGGACCCACCCTATGGCTACACCTTC
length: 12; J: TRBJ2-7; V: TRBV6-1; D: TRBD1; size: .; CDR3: CASRGQFYEQYF; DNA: TGTGCCAGTAGGGGACAGTTCTACGAGCAGTACTTC
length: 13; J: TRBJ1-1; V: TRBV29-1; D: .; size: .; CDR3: CSVVQTGNTEAFF; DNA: TGCAGCGTCGTTCAGACAGGTAACACTGAAGCTTTCTTT
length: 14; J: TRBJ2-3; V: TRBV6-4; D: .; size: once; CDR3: CASSDSSRVDTQYF; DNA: TGTGCCAGCAGTGACTCTAGTCGCGTAGATACGCAGTATTTT
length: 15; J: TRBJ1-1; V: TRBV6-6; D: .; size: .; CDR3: CASSPKGQGNTEAFF; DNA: TGTGCCAGCAGTCCGAAAGGTCAGGGGAACACTGAAGCTTTCTTT
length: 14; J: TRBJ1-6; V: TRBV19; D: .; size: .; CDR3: CASSPWDTNSPLHF; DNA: TGTGCCAGTAGCCCCTGGGACACAAATTCACCCCTCCACTTT
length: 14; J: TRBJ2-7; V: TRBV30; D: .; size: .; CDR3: CAWSWGPEGYEQYF; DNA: TGTGCCTGGAGCTGGGGGCCAGAGGGGTACGAGCAGTACTTC
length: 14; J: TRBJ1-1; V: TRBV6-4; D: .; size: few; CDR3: CASREKTENTEAFF; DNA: TGTGCCAGCAGGGAAAAGACAGAGAACACTGAAGCTTTCTTT
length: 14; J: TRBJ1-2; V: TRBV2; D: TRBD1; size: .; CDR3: CASKSQGSNYGYTF; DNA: TGTGCCAGCAAATCACAGGGGAGCAACTATGGCTACACCTTC
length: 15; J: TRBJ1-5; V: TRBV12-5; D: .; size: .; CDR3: CASGLVVGAGQPQHF; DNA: TGTGCTAGTGGTTTGGTAGTAGGGGCCGGTCAGCCCCAGCATTTT
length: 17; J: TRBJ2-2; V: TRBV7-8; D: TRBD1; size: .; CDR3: CASSSMTGGLGSGELFF; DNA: TGTGCCAGCAGCTCGATGACAGGGGGCCTGGGGAGCGGGGAGCTGTTTTTT
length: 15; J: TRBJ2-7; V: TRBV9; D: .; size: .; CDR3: CASSTTGIPSSEQYF; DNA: TGTGCCAGCAGCACCACAGGGATTCCGTCTAGCGAGCAGTACTTC
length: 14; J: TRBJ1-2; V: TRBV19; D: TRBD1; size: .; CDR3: CASSWTGRLYGYTF; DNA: TGTGCCAGTAGCTGGACAGGGCGCCTCTATGGCTACACCTTC
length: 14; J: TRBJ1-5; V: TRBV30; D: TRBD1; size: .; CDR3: CAWSLGQGNQPQHF; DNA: TGTGCCTGGAGTCTAGGACAGGGCAATCAGCCCCAGCATTTT
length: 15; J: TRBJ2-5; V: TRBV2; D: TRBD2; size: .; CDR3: CASSEALAGVETQYF; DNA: TGTGCCAGCAGTGAAGCCCTAGCGGGGGTAGAGACCCAGTACTTC
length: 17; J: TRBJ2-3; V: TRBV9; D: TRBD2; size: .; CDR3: CASRTSPTSGGTDTQYF; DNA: TGTGCCAGCAGAACAAGCCCGACTAGCGGGGGGACAGATACGCAGTATTTT
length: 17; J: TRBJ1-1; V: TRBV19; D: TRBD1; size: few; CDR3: CATHFSGTGGLNTEAFF; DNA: TGTGCCACCCATTTCTCCGGGACAGGCGGGTTGAACACTGAAGCTTTCTTT
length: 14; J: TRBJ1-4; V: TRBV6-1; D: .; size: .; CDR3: CASSGGGSNEKLFF; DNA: TGTGCCAGCAGTGGGGGGGGCTCAAATGAAAAACTGTTTTTT
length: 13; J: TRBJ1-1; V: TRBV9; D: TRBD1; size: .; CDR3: CASSLTGGTEAFF; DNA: TGTGCCAGCAGCCTGACAGGGGGTACCGAAGCTTTCTTT
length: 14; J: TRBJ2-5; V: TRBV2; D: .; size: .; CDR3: CASSEAEGAETQYF; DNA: TGTGCCAGCAGTGAAGCTGAAGGGGCAGAGACCCAGTACTTC
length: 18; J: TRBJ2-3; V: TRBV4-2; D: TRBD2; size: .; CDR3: CASSLMGGRGVGTDTQYF; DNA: TGTGCCAGCAGCCTAATGGGTGGGCGGGGGGTTGGCACAGATACGCAGTATTTT
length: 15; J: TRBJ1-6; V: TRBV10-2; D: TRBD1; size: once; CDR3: CASSTPGQGVSPLHF; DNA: TGCGCCAGCAGTACGCCGGGACAGGGAGTTTCACCCCTCCACTTT
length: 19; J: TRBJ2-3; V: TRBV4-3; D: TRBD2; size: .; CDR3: CASSQGPWLAGGPTDTQYF; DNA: TGCGCCAGCAGCCAAGGCCCCTGGCTAGCGGGGGGCCCCACAGATACGCAGTATTTT
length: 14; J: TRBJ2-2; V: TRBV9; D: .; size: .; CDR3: CASSVGPSTGELFF; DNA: TGTGCCAGCAGCGTGGGGCCCTCCACCGGGGAGCTGTTTTTT
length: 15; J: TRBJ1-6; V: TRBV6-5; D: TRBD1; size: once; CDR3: CASSYSRTGASPLHF; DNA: TGTGCCAGCAGTTACTCCCGGACAGGGGCTTCACCCCTCCACTTT
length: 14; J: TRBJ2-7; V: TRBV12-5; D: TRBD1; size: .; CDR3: CASGKDRVAYEQYF; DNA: TGTGCTAGTGGCAAGGACAGGGTCGCCTACGAGCAGTACTTC
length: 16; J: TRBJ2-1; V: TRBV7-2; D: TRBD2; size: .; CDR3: CASSLGERGRANEQFF; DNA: TGTGCCAGCAGCTTAGGAGAGCGGGGGAGGGCAAATGAGCAGTTCTTC
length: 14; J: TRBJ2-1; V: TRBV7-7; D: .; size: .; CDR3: CASSLAPGNNEQFF; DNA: TGTGCTAGCAGCTTAGCTCCGGGGAACAATGAGCAGTTCTTC
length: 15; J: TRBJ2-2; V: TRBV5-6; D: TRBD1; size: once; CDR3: CASSLGDRAVGELFF; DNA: TGTGCCAGCAGCCTCGGGGACAGGGCCGTCGGGGAGCTGTTTTTT
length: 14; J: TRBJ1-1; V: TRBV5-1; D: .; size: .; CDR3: CASSRGNGNTEAFF; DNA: TGCGCCAGCAGTCGGGGTAATGGGAACACTGAAGCTTTCTTT
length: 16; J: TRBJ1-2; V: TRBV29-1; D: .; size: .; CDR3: CSVLLRSGDTNYGYTF; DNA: TGCAGCGTGTTGCTCCGTTCAGGGGACACGAACTATGGCTACACCTTC